The clone carrying this TCR beta chain appeared a few times. Assay used: immunoSEQ multiplex PCR; TCRdb lists only in-frame clones, some missing. The sample lists around 210,000 clones, around three quarters seen once, with around 6% in the top ten. The sample originates from a study of blood T cell repertoires in COVID-19. Looking at the study overall: Donors in the United States, Italy and Spain gave samples during acute or convalescent COVID-19. PBMCs, B-cell-depleted T cells, or T cells were the source of the cDNA or gDNA that made up the material.

Unmatched junction bases numbered 3, after V lost 3 bases and J lost 4 bases. The CDR3 runs 14 residues. In germline, CDR1 is GTSNPN, CDR2 SVGIG (reference sequence). The specimen sequenced was peripheral blood. This clonotype originated in a woman aged 70-85 years with acute or convalescent COVID-19. The V call is TRBV30, the J call TRBJ2-3, with 11 nucleotides matching TRBD2. CDR3 residues: CAWRLAGVPDTQYF. The CDR3, as DNA: TGTGCCTGGAGACTAGCGGGAGTGCCAGATACGCAGTATTTT.